These 15 T cell receptor beta chains originate from one sample sequenced in a study of blood T cells in healthy people across ages. Using a J-beta primer mix together with a sample-barcoded 5' primer, a second PCR was run for roughly 7 to 12 cycles. TCRdb independently ran MiXCR on the 5' RACE reads; one entry per CDR3 protein. The table shows hundreds of thousands of distinct CDR3 sequences, with 55% to 65% occurring only once. Material for sequencing was blood. Source of these receptors: a man aged 25-45 years in good health.

The V gene is TRBV3-1, the J gene TRBJ1-2; D unclear. Trimming removed 4 bases from V and 8 bases from J, with 17 bases in between. Germline V gene sequence: CDR1 LGHDT, CDR2 YNNKEL (reference sequence). The CDR3 runs to 14 residues. CDR3 loop: CASSLPQSAGGYTF. CDR3 DNA: TGTGCCAGCAGCCTTCCCCAGTCGGCGGGAGGCTACACCTTC.

This CDR3 reads CASSPSVGGEDIQYF. DNA for the CDR3: TGTGCCAGCAGCCCAAGTGTAGGGGGCGAAGACATTCAGTACTTC. The rearrangement joins TRBV28 to TRBJ2-4, with 7 bases lining up with TRBD1. The V segment lost 6 bases and the J segment 8 bases; nucleotides outside the gene matches: 13. Germline V gene lookup returns CDR1 MDHEN and CDR2 SYDVKM. The CDR3 runs 15 residues.

This clonotype showed up just a few times. This chain joins TRBV12-3 or TRBV12-4 and TRBJ2-5; the D is unclear. V was pared by 6 bases and J by 3 bases, with 5 bases between. The CDR3 loop spans 11 amino acids. The CDR3 spells CASRKEETQYF. The CDR3 DNA is TGTGCCAGCAGAAAGGAAGAGACCCAGTACTTC.

This chain joins TRBV9 and TRBJ1-6; 10 positions match TRBD1. CDR1 and CDR2 (germline): SGDLS, YYNGEE. V shed 4 bases and J 9 bases; nucleotides not matched to a gene: 13. The length of the CDR3 is 17 residues. In DNA form, the CDR3 reads TGTGCCAGCAGCTCAACTGCTGCGACAGGGGGCAGTTCACCCCTCCACTTT. The encoded protein is CASSSTAATGGSSPLHF.

This clonotype was seen a few times. CDR3 nucleotides: TGTGCCAGCAGCTTACACAGGGTTTATAATTCACCCCTCCACTTT. Its translation is CASSLHRVYNSPLHF. The V and J genes are TRBV27 and TRBJ1-6, with a weak D call TRBD1 (6 bases). This CDR3 spans 15 amino acids. Germline V lookup: CDR1 MNHEY, CDR2 SMNVEV (reference sequence). With 6 bases removed from V and 4 bases from J, the gap between germline ends came to 13 bases.

The gene calls are TRBV7-2 and TRBJ1-4; D is unresolved. CDR1 is SGHTA, CDR2 FQGNSA, per germline. V lost 2 bases and J lost 0, with 7 bases in between. The CDR3 is 15 amino acids. CDR3 amino acids: CASSLLRTTNEKLFF. CDR3 DNA: TGTGCCAGCAGCTTACTCAGGACAACTAATGAAAAACTGTTTTTT.

The CDR3 is CASTLGQGAGDTQYF. CDR3 nucleotide sequence: TGTGCCAGCACCCTTGGACAGGGGGCAGGGGATACGCAGTATTTT. The J gene is TRBJ2-3, the V gene TRBV12-3 or TRBV12-4; 11 nucleotides match TRBD1. V trimming: 7 bases; J trimming: 6 bases; junction bases outside the gene matches: 9. The CDR3 has 15 amino acids.

V and J are TRBV20-1 and TRBJ2-7; no clear D gene. V lost 6 bases to trimming and J lost 0 bases, with 15 bases between them. This CDR3 comprises 14 residues. Germline CDR1 DFQATT, CDR2 SNEGSKA (reference sequence). The CDR3 here is CSAGSPGASYEQYF. The CDR3 nucleotides read TGCAGTGCCGGAAGTCCAGGCGCCTCCTACGAGCAGTACTTC.

This clonotype occurred once. The CDR3 loop reads CASSFAQGRTGELFF. The CDR3 nucleotides are TGTGCCAGCAGCTTCGCGCAGGGAAGAACCGGGGAGCTGTTTTTT. The V and J genes are TRBV7-2 and TRBJ2-2, with D tentatively TRBD1 (5 bases). The germline V gene encodes CDR1 SGHTA and CDR2 FQGNSA. CDR3 length equals 15 residues. Trimming removed 3 bases from V and 5 bases from J, with 13 bases in between.

The chain is built from TRBV25-1 and TRBJ1-1, with D possibly being TRBD1 (6 bases). From germline, CDR1 is MGHDK and CDR2 SYGVNS. V was pared by 4 bases and J by 2 bases, with 14 bases between. The CDR3 consists of 15 residues. The CDR3 DNA is TGTGCCAGCAGTGCGGGGGCAGGGGCCAACACTGAAGCTTTCTTT. Its protein product is CASSAGAGANTEAFF.

The chain recombines TRBV29-1 with TRBJ2-2; D might be TRBD1 (6 bases). CDR1 is SQVTM, CDR2 ANQGSEA, per germline. V gave up 7 bases and J gave up 4 bases, with 13 bases separating them. CDR3 size: 13 residues. The chain's CDR3 is CSGVQGGTGELFF. CDR3 sequence (DNA): TGCAGCGGGGTACAGGGTGGCACCGGGGAGCTGTTTTTT.

V is TRBV27 and J is TRBJ2-4; perhaps D is TRBD1 or TRBD2 (5 bases each). This CDR3 region has 11 residues. The germline CDR1 and CDR2 sequences are MNHEY and SMNVEV (reference sequence). The CDR3 spells CTTGPTWEQYF. The DNA of the CDR3 is TGTACCACAGGACCTACGTGGGAGCAGTACTTC.

The sample holds many counts of this clonotype. The chain combines TRBV29-1 with TRBJ2-1; no definite D call. The CDR3 has 12 residues. Per germline, CDR1 SQVTM and CDR2 ANQGSEA. V gave up 3 bases and J gave up 3 bases, with 6 bases separating them. The CDR3 DNA reads as TGCAGCGTTGATACTGACTACAATGAGCAGTTCTTC. Its protein product is CSVDTDYNEQFF.

This clonotype was seen more than once but under ten times. The junction and the germline gene differ at one end; a read error may be behind it. The chain uses TRBV20-1 and TRBJ2-5; 15 positions match TRBD2. This CDR3 region has 16 residues. The germline V gene has CDR1 DFQATT and CDR2 SNEGSKA (reference sequence). This CDR3 reads CSARDGTSGGPWDQYF. The CDR3 DNA sequence: TGCAGTGCGAGAGATGGGACTAGCGGGGGGCCTTGGGACCAGTACTTC.

In this sample, this clonotype turned up a few times. The rearrangement links TRBV6-5 to TRBJ2-4, with TRBD1 matching 7 bases. The J call may be incorrect, as the DNA end agrees better with TRBJ2-7. This CDR3 has 13 amino acids. Germline V gene lookup returns CDR1 MNHEY and CDR2 SVGAGI. CDR3 amino acids: CASSYPRTGEQYF. The CDR3 DNA follows: TGTGCCAGCAGTTACCCCCGGACAGGCGAGCAGTACTTC.